The entry below describes one T cell receptor beta chain. Antigen specificity is unknown. Cells defined as naive were viable CD3+CD4+ or CD3+CD8+ and CCR7+CD45RA+CD45RO-CD95-CD27+CD28+. On the day of bone marrow donation, the related graft donor provided peripheral blood. The data belong to a study of T cells after posttransplantation cyclophosphamide. The CDR3 is made up of 15 amino acids. Germline-derived CDR1 and CDR2 are LNHDA and SQIVND (reference sequence). Trimming left V 7 bases short and J 3 bases short, with 16 bases between. General study findings and limits: Recipient CMV seropositivity and CMV reactivation strongly tracked TRB clonality. Tissue-infiltrating T cells from skin or gut overlapped little with blood T cells.

Assay: immunoSEQ multiplex PCR; the TCRdb copy retains only in-frame clones and omits some. The top ten hold roughly 0.13% of the sample, which has tens of thousands of clones, 95% to 98% seen once. The sequence derives from a man aged 50 to 60 in good health, CMV-negative, and a related stem cell transplant donor. The source material was naive CD4+ T cells sorted from PBMCs. V gene TRBV19 combines with J gene TRBJ1-5, with D perhaps matching TRBD1 (6 bases). The CDR3 sequence: CASNRDTITNQPQHF. The CDR3 DNA is TGTGCCAGTAATCGGGACACCATAACCAATCAGCCCCAGCATTTT.